The rows below give T cell receptor beta chains drawn from one sample of a study of blood T cell repertoires in COVID-19. Here immunoSEQ multiplex PCR was the method, and the copy in TCRdb shows in-frame clones only, minus some. This sample carries 300,000 to 400,000 clones, 90% to 95% of them seen once, and the ten largest clones take roughly 3.9%. Material for sequencing was PBMCs or T cells enriched from blood (not recorded which). These receptor sequences come from a woman in her twenties or thirties who had been exposed to COVID-19. The CDR3 runs from the conserved cysteine through the conserved F or W. A D gene is named only where the DNA matches it firmly. Clone size is stated in some rows and not others, as once, few, many or a class when expanded.

v_gene	d_gene	abundance	j_gene	CDR3nt	CDR3aa
TRBV18	.	.	TRBJ1-2	TGTGCCAGCTCCCGAACGGAGGGCTATGGCTACACCTTC	CASSRTEGYGYTF
TRBV6-6	.	.	TRBJ1-6	TGTGCCAGTCGAGCAAGTAGTGGTAATTCACCCCTCCACTTT	CASRASSGNSPLHF
TRBV25-1	.	.	TRBJ1-3	TGTGCCAGCAGTGATTCAGGTGGGGGGAAAAGCTCTGGAAACACCATATATTTT	CASSDSGGGKSSGNTIYF
TRBV6-6	.	.	TRBJ1-6	TGTGCCAGCAACGGTGAGACAGTCAATTCACCCCTCCACTTT	CASNGETVNSPLHF
TRBV4-3	.	.	TRBJ2-3	TGCGCCAGCAGCCAAGGTTCCACCGGGACTCCCGCAACAGATACGCAGTATTTT	CASSQGSTGTPATDTQYF
TRBV5-8	.	.	TRBJ1-5	TGTGCCAGCAGCTTGGCAGGGCATAGCAATCAGCCCCAGCATTTT	CASSLAGHSNQPQHF
TRBV9	TRBD1	.	TRBJ2-5	TGTGTCAGCGCGGAGGGGACAGGGGCAAACCAAGAGACCCAGTACTTC	CVSAEGTGANQETQYF
TRBV3-1/TRBV3-2	.	.	TRBJ1-4	TGTGCCAGCAGCCCCGACAGTGCAACTAATGAAAAACTGTTTTTT	CASSPDSATNEKLFF
TRBV5-1	.	.	TRBJ1-4	TGCGCCAGCAGCTTGAGCCAGGTTGGAGAAAAACTGTTTTTT	CASSLSQVGEKLFF
TRBV12-3/TRBV12-4	TRBD2	.	TRBJ2-1	TGTGCCAGCACAACTAGCGGGAGCTATTGGCAGTTCTTC	CASTTSGSYWQFF
TRBV19	TRBD1	.	TRBJ1-5	TGTGCCAGTACCCCTCTAGGGACAGGGGATCAGCCCCAGCATTTT	CASTPLGTGDQPQHF
TRBV29-1	.	.	TRBJ1-1	TGCAGCGTTCGGGGAGGGGAGAACACTGAAGCTTTCTTT	CSVRGGENTEAFF
TRBV6-6	.	once	TRBJ2-2	TGTGCCAGCAGCTACCCAGGGTATACAGGCACCGGGGAGCTGTTTTTT	CASSYPGYTGTGELFF
TRBV7-3	.	.	TRBJ1-1	TGTGCCAGCAGCTTAACGCGGGACTACGAAGCTTTCTTT	CASSLTRDYEAFF
TRBV3-1/TRBV3-2	.	.	TRBJ1-5	TGTGCCAGCAGCCAATCGGTTGTTCCTCAGCCCCAGCATTTT	CASSQSVVPQPQHF
TRBV6-5	.	.	TRBJ2-5	TGTGCCAGCAGTTACCCAGGGCAAGAGACCCAGTACTTC	CASSYPGQETQYF
TRBV19	TRBD1	.	TRBJ1-2	TGTGCCAGTATGGGACAGGCCAACTATGGCTACACCTTC	CASMGQANYGYTF
TRBV15	.	.	TRBJ2-1	TGTGCCACCAGCAGAGATGCGGGACTGACTCTCAATGAGCAGTTCTTC	CATSRDAGLTLNEQFF
TRBV12-2	.	.	TRBJ2-3	TGTGCAACCATATCCCCGGAGGGGGGGGACACAGATACGCAGTATTTT	CATISPEGGDTDTQYF
TRBV7-2	TRBD1	.	TRBJ2-6	TGTGCCAGCAGCTTGGGGGACAGGTCCTACTCTGGGGCCAACGTCCTGACTTTC	CASSLGDRSYSGANVLTF
TRBV5-1	TRBD1	.	TRBJ2-1	TGCGCCAGCAGCTTGGGACAGGGCTATGAGCAGTTCTTC	CASSLGQGYEQFF
TRBV9	.	.	TRBJ2-4	TGTGCCAGCAGCGTAGCCCCCTTCGGCAAAAACATTCAGTACTTC	CASSVAPFGKNIQYF
TRBV5-4	TRBD2	.	TRBJ2-7	TGTGCCAGCAGCTCTGCTAGCGGGGGGGCCCCCTACGAGCAGTACTTC	CASSSASGGAPYEQYF
TRBV4-2	TRBD1	.	TRBJ1-1	TGTGCCAGCAGCCAAGATCCCGGGACAGGGCGGAATGAAGCTTTCTTT	CASSQDPGTGRNEAFF
TRBV7-3	.	.	TRBJ1-2	TGTGCCAGCAGCCGTCGGGACTACCATGGCTACACCTTC	CASSRRDYHGYTF
TRBV7-9	.	.	TRBJ1-1	TGTGCCAGCAGCTTAAGCAAAGACACTGAAGCTTTCTTT	CASSLSKDTEAFF
TRBV2	TRBD1	.	TRBJ2-7	TGTGCCAGCAGTGGAAGGGACAGGGTTACCTACGAGCAGTACTTC	CASSGRDRVTYEQYF
TRBV6-2/TRBV6-3	TRBD1	.	TRBJ1-1	TGTGCCAGCAGTTACCCTGGGGCAGGGGGAAGACCGAACACTGAAGCTTTCTTT	CASSYPGAGGRPNTEAFF
TRBV27	TRBD1	few	TRBJ2-7	TGTGCCAGTCTCTTACCGGACAGGGCAAGGTACGAGCAGTACTTC	CASLLPDRARYEQYF
TRBV9	.	.	TRBJ2-5	TGTGCCAGCAGCGTAGAATCTCCGGGACAAGAGACCCAGTACTTC	CASSVESPGQETQYF
TRBV15	TRBD1	.	TRBJ2-7	TGTGCCACCAGAGGACAGGGGTTCTACGAGCAGTACTTC	CATRGQGFYEQYF
TRBV6-5	.	many	TRBJ2-2	TGTGCCAGCACGGGCACCGGGGAGCTGTTTTTT	CASTGTGELFF
TRBV5-1	TRBD1	few	TRBJ1-2	TGCGCCAGCAGCTTGGAGACAGGGGGCGCTCGTGGCTACACCTTC	CASSLETGGARGYTF
TRBV5-1	TRBD1	.	TRBJ1-1	TGCGCCAGCAGCTTTACAGGGGCTGAAGCTTTCTTT	CASSFTGAEAFF
TRBV4-1	.	.	TRBJ1-4	TGCGCCAGCAGCGGTGGCGAGGTCGTAGGGGCAACTAATGAAAAACTGTTTTTT	CASSGGEVVGATNEKLFF
TRBV29-1	TRBD2	.	TRBJ2-7	TGCAGCGTTCTAGCCCGGACTAGCGGGGGATCCTACGAGCAGTACTTC	CSVLARTSGGSYEQYF
TRBV15	TRBD1	.	TRBJ1-2	TGTGCCACCAGCAGCCCCGACAGGGGAGCAAACTATGGCTACACCTTC	CATSSPDRGANYGYTF
TRBV29-1	.	.	TRBJ1-1	TGCAGCGTTCCCCAACCGACAAACAGGTCGCATGACACTGAAGCTTTCTTT	CSVPQPTNRSHDTEAFF
TRBV29-1	TRBD1	.	TRBJ1-1	TGCAGCGTTTTGGACAGGGTAAGCACTGAAGCTTTCTTT	CSVLDRVSTEAFF
TRBV29-1	.	.	TRBJ1-5	TGCAGCGTTGGGGAGAATAGCAATCAGCCCCAGCATTTT	CSVGENSNQPQHF
TRBV29-1	.	.	TRBJ1-4	TGCAGCTTCGCGGAGTCAGCTAATGAAAAACTGTTTTTT	CSFAESANEKLFF
TRBV18	TRBD1	.	TRBJ1-2	TGTGCCAGCTCACACGTCCGGGACAGGGCTAACTATGGCTACACCTTC	CASSHVRDRANYGYTF
TRBV27	TRBD2	.	TRBJ2-5	TGTGCCACCAGGGCCAGCGGGGGCCAGACCCAGTACTTC	CATRASGGQTQYF
TRBV28	.	once	TRBJ1-3	TGTGCCAGCAGTTTTTTCTGGGGAAGGGGCTCTGGAAACACCATATATTTT	CASSFFWGRGSGNTIYF
TRBV6-5	TRBD1	.	TRBJ2-7	TGTGCCAGCAGGGGGGACAGCTACGAGCAGTACTTC	CASRGDSYEQYF
TRBV3-1/TRBV3-2	.	.	TRBJ2-3	TGTGCCAGCAGCCAGGTGCTAGCCGCACACACAGATACGCAGTATTTT	CASSQVLAAHTDTQYF
TRBV20-1	.	.	TRBJ2-5	TGCAGTGCTAGAGCGCGAGAGACCCAGTACTTC	CSARARETQYF